These 17 T cell receptor beta chains were all obtained from the same sample, sequenced in a study of T cell repertoires in cytomegalovirus infection. MiXCR, applied by TCRdb to the reads, yields one record per CDR3 protein. The sample lists 70,000 to 75,000 distinct CDR3 sequences, around 3.8% occurring once. Sequencing used PBMCs. These receptors originate from a human donor in good health (CMV status not recorded). Some clones in this sample may be carry-over from other donors' samples.

This clonotype was picked up many times. The J gene is TRBJ2-2, the V gene TRBV10-3; D remains unclear. The CDR3 covers 15 residues. V lost 7 bases and J lost 2, with 14 bases in between. CDR1 is ENHRY, CDR2 SYGVKD, per germline. CDR3 sequence (DNA): TGTGCCATCAATGAACCGGGCCTAAACACCGGGGAGCTGTTTTTT. This codes for CAINEPGLNTGELFF.

Many counts were recorded for this clonotype. The chain has TRBV7-2 and TRBJ1-4, with a weak D call TRBD1 (6 bases). Trimming took off 2 bases at V and 8 bases at J, with 12 bases between the two ends. This CDR3 has 14 residues. CDR1 is SGHTA and CDR2 is FQGNSA in the germline V gene. The CDR3 is CASSLTGMNEKLFF. The CDR3 coding sequence is TGTGCCAGCAGCTTAACAGGGATGAACGAAAAACTGTTTTTT.

In its sample, this clonotype was seen many times. V is TRBV10-3 and J is TRBJ2-3; D is possibly TRBD1 (6 bases). The CDR3 covers 11 residues. V shed 6 bases and J shed 9 bases, with 10 bases lying between them. Germline lookup yields CDR1 ENHRY and CDR2 SYGVKD. The CDR3 sequence: CAIRTDRTQYF. CDR3 sequence (DNA): TGTGCCATCAGGACGGACAGAACGCAGTATTTT.

This clonotype turned up a few times. This sequence joins TRBV11-3 and TRBJ2-5; D not certain. CDR1 is SGHNT and CDR2 is YENEEA in the germline V gene. Between the trimmed V and J ends, which lost 5 bases and 3 bases, there was a span of 7 bases. The CDR3 totals 12 residues. In DNA form, the CDR3 reads TGTGCCAGCAGCAGTGGGGAAGAGACCCAGTACTTC. This encodes CASSSGEETQYF.

This clonotype has a count of ten or more. The rearrangement uses TRBV7-6 and TRBJ2-7; TRBD1 might be the D (6 bases). The CDR3 runs 13 residues. Per germline, CDR1 SGHVS and CDR2 FNYEAQ. V lost 3 bases, J lost 4 bases, and 10 bases lay in between. This CDR3 reads CASSLTQGYEQYF. The CDR3 DNA reads as TGTGCCAGCAGCTTGACACAGGGATACGAGCAGTACTTC.

Ten or more counts support this clonotype. The germline gene is not matched at one end of the junction; a read error may be the cause. The chain links TRBV7-7 to TRBJ2-2; the D gene is possibly TRBD2 (6 bases). CDR1 is SSHAT and CDR2 is FNYEAQ in the germline V gene (reference sequence). The CDR3 totals 14 residues. The CDR3 DNA sequence: TGTGCTAGCAGCGAGGGACTTTACACCGGGGAGCTGTTTTTT. It codes for CASSEGLYTGELFF.

This clonotype has a count of ten or more. The chain employs TRBV28 and TRBJ1-1; TRBD1 is a possible D gene (6 bases). Germline lookup yields CDR1 MDHEN and CDR2 SYDVKM. V was pared by 6 bases and J by 5 bases, with 22 bases between. The CDR3 length is 16 residues. CDR3 in DNA: TGTGCCAGCAGCCCTTCATTCCGGGACACGCTAACTGAAGCTTTCTTT. Encoded protein: CASSPSFRDTLTEAFF.

The table lists this clonotype with a count of one. V and J are TRBV7-2 and TRBJ1-2; no clear D gene. The CDR3 covers 13 residues. In germline, CDR1 is SGHTA, CDR2 FQGNSA. V lost 4 bases to trimming and J lost 2 bases, with 8 bases between them. CDR3 sequence: CASSYGENYGYTF. In DNA form, the CDR3 reads TGTGCCAGCAGCTATGGGGAGAACTATGGCTACACCTTC.

This clonotype occurred many times. The chain employs TRBV27 and TRBJ2-2, with a possible D match to TRBD2 (5 bases). The V end was cut by 5 bases, the J end by 6 bases, with 13 bases between. The CDR3 loop spans 14 amino acids. Germline-derived CDR1 and CDR2 are MNHEY and SMNVEV (reference sequence). The chain's CDR3 is CASSPELVPGELFF. CDR3 nucleotide sequence: TGTGCCAGCAGTCCAGAACTAGTACCCGGGGAGCTGTTTTTT.

This clonotype appeared many times. The chain is built from TRBV7-2 and TRBJ2-1; D gene uncertain. V was pared by 5 bases and J by 8 bases, with 13 bases between. CDR3 size: 13 residues. Germline V gives CDR1 SGHTA, CDR2 FQGNSA. CDR3 in amino acids: CASSESSYHEQFF. In DNA, the CDR3 is TGTGCCAGCAGCGAATCTAGTTATCATGAGCAGTTCTTC.

This clonotype was recorded many times. V and J are TRBV7-2 and TRBJ2-3, with 8 bases identical to TRBD1. CDR1 and CDR2 (germline): SGHTA, FQGNSA. J lost 8 bases, V lost 5 bases, and 12 bases had no gene match. The CDR3 is made up of 15 amino acids. CDR3 in DNA: TGTGCCAGCAGCAGACGACAGGGGTTCGGTGGTACGCAGTATTTT. It translates to CASSRRQGFGGTQYF. The full variable domain, in which reference TRBV7-2 and TRBJ2-3 provide the parts outside the CDR3, is GAGVSQSPSNKVTEKGKDVELRCDPISGHTALYWYRQSLGQGLEFLIYFQGNSAPDKSGLPSDRFSAERTGGSVSTLTIQRTQQEDSAVYLCASSRRQGFGGTQYFGPGTRLTVL.

This clonotype was recorded at least ten times. V and J are TRBV7-9 and TRBJ2-7; D is unclear. Per the germline V gene, CDR1 is SEHNR and CDR2 is FQNEAQ (reference sequence). This CDR3 contains 13 residues. Trimming removed 5 bases at V and 4 bases at J, with 12 bases between. CDR3 region: CASSPSSPYEQYF. CDR3 nucleotide sequence: TGTGCCAGCAGCCCATCCTCTCCTTACGAGCAGTACTTC.

At least ten counts were recorded for this clonotype. V and J are TRBV7-8 and TRBJ2-5; 11 bases align to TRBD2. CDR3 length equals 18 residues. V lost 5 bases, J lost 1 base, and 12 bases stayed unmatched. CDR1 is SGHVS, CDR2 FQNEAQ, per germline. CDR3 in DNA: TGTGCCAGCAGCCCCCTCCGGACTAGCGGGTTAACCCAAGAGACCCAGTACTTC. Translation gives CASSPLRTSGLTQETQYF.

This clonotype was counted ten times or more. CDR3 sequence reads: CASSLGQAGGGEQYF. The CDR3 DNA reads TGTGCCAGCAGCTTAGGGCAAGCGGGAGGTGGAGAGCAGTACTTC. This sequence joins TRBV7-2 and TRBJ2-7, with 9 bases identical to TRBD2. V shed 1 base, J shed 7 bases, and the junction held 8 bases outside the gene matches. Germline V gene sequence: CDR1 SGHTA, CDR2 FQGNSA. The CDR3 contains 15 residues.

This clonotype was counted ten times or more. J is TRBJ1-1 and V is TRBV5-5; D not certain. Germline V gene data show CDR1 as SGHKS and CDR2 as YYEKEE (reference sequence). V shed 4 bases and J shed 4 bases, with 17 bases lying between them. CDR3 length: 15 residues. CDR3 sequence (DNA): TGTGCCAGCAGCCCCGGTGTAGGGCGAGGCACTGAAGCTTTCTTT. It specifies CASSPGVGRGTEAFF.

In this sample, this clonotype turned up many times. V usage is TRBV6-1 and J usage is TRBJ2-5; a weak D match, TRBD1 (6 bases). The CDR3 contains 15 residues. V was trimmed by 6 bases and J by 1 base, leaving 15 bases between them. Looked up from germline, CDR1 is MNHNS and CDR2 is SASEGT. Written as DNA, the CDR3 is TGTGCCAGCAGGGGGAGCCGAGGGGGCCAAGAGACCCAGTACTTC. Translation: CASRGSRGGQETQYF.

The table lists this clonotype with many counts. The chain carries TRBV6-2 or TRBV6-3 and TRBJ1-2; 10 bases agree with TRBD1. Germline CDR1 reads MNHEY; CDR2 reads SVGEGT. The CDR3 contains 14 residues. V shed 4 bases and J 4 bases; nucleotides not matched to a gene: 3. DNA of the CDR3: TGTGCCAGCAGTTCCTGGACAGGGGGCTATGGCTACACCTTC. Protein product: CASSSWTGGYGYTF.